This TCR beta chain was identified during a study of blood T cell repertoires in COVID-19. Turning to the study itself: Samples representing acute and convalescent COVID-19 were sourced from the United States, Italy and Spain. Sources were T cells, B-cell-depleted T cells, or PBMCs; the material itself was cDNA or gDNA.

Under the authors' procedure: Estimation of nucleated cell counts was performed using reference gene primer amplification. The method was immunoSEQ multiplex PCR; TCRdb's version includes in-frame clones alone and lacks a portion of them. V, J and clone size derive from that table, while D and trimming were established from the DNA sequence. The sample includes about 160,000 clones, around 84% of them seen just once. Germline lookup yields CDR1 MNHNS and CDR2 SASEGT. V was shortened by 3 bases and J by 2 bases, with 14 bases between the two germline ends. The CDR3 spans 15 residues. The chain is built from TRBV6-1 and TRBJ2-7, with D tentatively TRBD2 (7 bases). This sequence was found in a man between 65 and 85 years old with acute or convalescent COVID-19. What was sequenced was peripheral blood. The CDR3 loop is CASSDGGGRPYEQYF. The CDR3 DNA reads TGTGCCAGCAGTGATGGGGGGGGGCGCCCCTACGAGCAGTACTTC.